This T cell receptor (beta chain) emerged from a study of T cell repertoires in cytomegalovirus infection. Looking at the study overall: In public TCR beta signatures, there were indications of both CMV infection and matching HLA type.

General study findings and limits: The ex vivo response showed dominance by HLA-C-restricted CMV-specific TCR beta clonotypes. Identification of carriers of CMV plus the relevant HLA was achieved through cumulative public TCR beta family frequency.

This clonotype turned up a few times. The antigen is undetermined. V gave up 4 bases and J gave up 0 bases, with 13 bases separating them. Germline CDR1 and CDR2: SGHDT and YYEEEE. This CDR3 has 15 residues. TCRdb reprocessed the reads with MiXCR, giving one entry per CDR3 protein. The table shows a few hundred thousand distinct CDR3 sequences, with about a sixth occurring only once. The chain joins TRBV5-6 to TRBJ1-1; possible D gene TRBD1, 5 bases. The clonotype was recovered from a human donor in good health (CMV status not recorded). Some clones in this sample may be carry-over from other donors' samples. The specimen sequenced was CD8+ T cells from PBMCs. The CDR3, as DNA: TGTGCCAGCAGCCCTAGCCAGGACATGAACACTGAAGCTTTCTTT. It yields the protein CASSPSQDMNTEAFF.